The T cell receptor (beta chain) described here comes from a study of cytomegalovirus exposure and HLA in healthy donors. This CDR3 spans 15 amino acids. V lost 6 bases and J lost 1, with 15 bases in between. CDR1 is MDHEN, CDR2 SYDVKM, per germline. The primer mix had 60 Vbeta and 13 Jbeta primers. Sequenced by immunoSEQ multiplex PCR; TCRdb stores in-frame clones only, minus some. The table lists about 130,000 clones, 65% to 80% of them singletons. Study findings and constraints: Some V segments, TRBV6-2 and TRBV6-3 among them, were indistinguishable and were therefore excluded. Rarity marked most TCR sequences, yet some public TCRs occurred in many donors. A few chains tied to CMV proved CMV antigen-specific in vitro.

In regard to this clone: The antigen remains undetermined.

The chain combines TRBV28 with TRBJ2-5, with D tentatively TRBD1 (6 bases). The receptor was isolated from a woman in her 40s in good health and CMV-seronegative. The material sequenced was PBMCs. CDR3 DNA sequence: TGTGCCAGCAGGAGGTCGACAGGTCTCCAAGAGACCCAGTACTTC. It translates to CASRRSTGLQETQYF. The full variable domain, in which reference TRBV28 and TRBJ2-5 provide the parts outside the CDR3, is DVKVTQSSRYLVKRTGEKVFLECVQDMDHENMFWYRQDPGLGLRLIYFSYDVKMKEKGDIPEGYSVSREKKERFSLILESASTNQTSMYLCASRRSTGLQETQYFGPGTRLLVL.